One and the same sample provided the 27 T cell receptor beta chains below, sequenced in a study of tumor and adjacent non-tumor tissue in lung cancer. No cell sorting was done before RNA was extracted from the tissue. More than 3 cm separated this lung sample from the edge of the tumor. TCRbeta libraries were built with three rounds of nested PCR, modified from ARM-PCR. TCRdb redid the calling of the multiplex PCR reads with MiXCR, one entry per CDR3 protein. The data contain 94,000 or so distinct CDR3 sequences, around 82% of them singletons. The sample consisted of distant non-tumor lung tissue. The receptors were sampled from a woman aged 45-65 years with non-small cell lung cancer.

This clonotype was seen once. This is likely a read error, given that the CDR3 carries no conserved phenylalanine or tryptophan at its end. The CDR3 loop is CTSYTVGYTL. Written as DNA, the CDR3 is TGCACCTCCTACACCGTCGGCTACACCCTC. V gene TRBV29-1 combines with J gene TRBJ1-2; D is unresolved. This CDR3 region has 10 residues. Germline CDR1 is SQVTM and CDR2 is ANQGSEA.

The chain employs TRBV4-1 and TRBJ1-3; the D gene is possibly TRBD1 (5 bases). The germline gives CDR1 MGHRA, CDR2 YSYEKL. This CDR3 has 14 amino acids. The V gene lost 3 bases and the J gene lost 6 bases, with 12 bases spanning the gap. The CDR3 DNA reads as TGCGCCAGCAGCCATAAGGGACGGGAAAACACCATATATTTT. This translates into CASSHKGRENTIYF.

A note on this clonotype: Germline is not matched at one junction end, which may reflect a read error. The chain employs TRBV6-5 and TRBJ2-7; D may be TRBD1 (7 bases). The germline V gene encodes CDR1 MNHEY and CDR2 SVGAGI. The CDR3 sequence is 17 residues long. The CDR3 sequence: CANSRNYRGLESYVQYF. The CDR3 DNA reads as TGTGCCAACAGTCGAAATTACAGGGGACTCGAGTCCTACGTGCAGTACTTC.

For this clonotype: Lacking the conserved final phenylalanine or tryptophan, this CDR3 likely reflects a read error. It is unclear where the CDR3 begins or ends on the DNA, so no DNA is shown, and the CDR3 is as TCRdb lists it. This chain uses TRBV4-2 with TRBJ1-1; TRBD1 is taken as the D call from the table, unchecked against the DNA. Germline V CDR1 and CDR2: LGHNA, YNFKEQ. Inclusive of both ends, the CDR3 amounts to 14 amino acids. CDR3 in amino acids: CASSHGTPNTEAVI.

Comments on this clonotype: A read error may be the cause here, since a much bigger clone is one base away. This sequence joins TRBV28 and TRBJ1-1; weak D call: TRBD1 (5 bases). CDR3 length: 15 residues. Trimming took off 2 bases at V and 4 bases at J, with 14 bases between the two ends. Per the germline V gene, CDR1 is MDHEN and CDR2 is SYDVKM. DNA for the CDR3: TGTGCCAGCAGTTTAGGACGGGGGGTTTTCACTGAAGCTTTCTTT. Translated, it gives CASSLGRGVFTEAFF.

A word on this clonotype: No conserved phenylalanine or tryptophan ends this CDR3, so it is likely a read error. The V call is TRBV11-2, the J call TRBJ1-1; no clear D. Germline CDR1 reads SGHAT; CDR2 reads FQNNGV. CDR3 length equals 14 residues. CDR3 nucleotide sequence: TGTGTCAGCAGCTTGCTAATGCTGGGAACCGAAGCTTTCTAT. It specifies CVSSLLMLGTEAFY.

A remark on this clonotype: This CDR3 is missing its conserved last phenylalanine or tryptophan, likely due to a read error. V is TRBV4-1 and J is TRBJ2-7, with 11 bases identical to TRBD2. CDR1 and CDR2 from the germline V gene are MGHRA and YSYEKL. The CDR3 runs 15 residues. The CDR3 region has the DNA TGCGTCAGCAGCAAGACCCTAGCGGGAGGTGGCGAGCAGTACTTA. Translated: CVSSKTLAGGGEQYL.

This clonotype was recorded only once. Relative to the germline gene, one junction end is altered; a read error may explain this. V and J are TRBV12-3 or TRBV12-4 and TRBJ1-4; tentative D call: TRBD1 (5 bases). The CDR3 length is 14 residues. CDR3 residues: CASSQQEYDEELFF. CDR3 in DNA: TGTGCCAGCAGTCAACAGGAGTATGATGAAGAACTGTTTTTT.

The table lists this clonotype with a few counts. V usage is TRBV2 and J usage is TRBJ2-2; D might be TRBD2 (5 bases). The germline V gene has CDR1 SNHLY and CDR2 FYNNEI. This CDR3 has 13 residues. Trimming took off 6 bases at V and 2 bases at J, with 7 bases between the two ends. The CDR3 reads CASSRGNTGELFF. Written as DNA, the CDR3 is TGTGCCAGCAGCCGGGGAAACACCGGGGAGCTGTTTTTT. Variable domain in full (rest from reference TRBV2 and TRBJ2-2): EPEVTQTPSHQVTQMGQEVILRCVPISNHLYFYWYRQILGQKVEFLVSFYNNEISEKSEIFDDQFSVERPDGSNFTLKIRSTKLEDSAMYFCASSRGNTGELFFGEGSRLTVL.

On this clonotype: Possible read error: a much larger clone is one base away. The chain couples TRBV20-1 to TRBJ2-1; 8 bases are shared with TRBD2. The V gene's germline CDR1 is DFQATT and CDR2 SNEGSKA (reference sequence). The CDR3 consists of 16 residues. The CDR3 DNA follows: TGCAGTGCTAGAGATCCGCGACTAGCGATTTACATTGAGCAGTTCTTC. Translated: CSARDPRLAIYIEQFF.

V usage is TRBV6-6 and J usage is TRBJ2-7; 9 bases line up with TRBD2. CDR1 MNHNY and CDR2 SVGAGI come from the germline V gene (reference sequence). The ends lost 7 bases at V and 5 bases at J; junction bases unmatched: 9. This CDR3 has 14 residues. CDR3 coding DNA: TGTGCCAGCATCGTCCTAGCGGGATCGGACGAGCAGTACTTC. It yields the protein CASIVLAGSDEQYF.

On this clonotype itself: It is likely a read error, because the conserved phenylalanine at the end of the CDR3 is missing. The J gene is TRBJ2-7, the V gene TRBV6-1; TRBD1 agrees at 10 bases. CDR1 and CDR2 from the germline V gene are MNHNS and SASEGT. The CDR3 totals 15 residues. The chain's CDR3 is CTGSPRGQGLGEQYL. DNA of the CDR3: TGTACCGGCAGTCCTCGGGGACAGGGGTTGGGGGAGCAGTACCTC.

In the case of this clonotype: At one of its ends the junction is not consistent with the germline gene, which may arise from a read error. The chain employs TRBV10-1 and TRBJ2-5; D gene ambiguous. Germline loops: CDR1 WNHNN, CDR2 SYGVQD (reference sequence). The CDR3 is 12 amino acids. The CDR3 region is CARPTMRETQCF. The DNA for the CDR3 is TGCGCCAGACCCACTATGAGAGAGACCCAGTGTTTC.

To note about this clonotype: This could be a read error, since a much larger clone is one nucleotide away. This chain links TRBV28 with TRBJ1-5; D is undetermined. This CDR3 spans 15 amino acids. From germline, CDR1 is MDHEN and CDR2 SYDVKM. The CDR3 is CASSFTQGPNQSQHF. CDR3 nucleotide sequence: TGTGCCAGCAGTTTCACCCAAGGACCTAATCAGTCCCAGCATTTT.

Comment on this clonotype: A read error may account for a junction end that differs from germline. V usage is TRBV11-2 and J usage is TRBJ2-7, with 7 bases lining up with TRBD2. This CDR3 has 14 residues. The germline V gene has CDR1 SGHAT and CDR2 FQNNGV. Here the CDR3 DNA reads TGTGCCAGCAGCTTGGGCGGGACTACCAACGAGCAATACTTC. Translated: CASSLGGTTNEQYF.

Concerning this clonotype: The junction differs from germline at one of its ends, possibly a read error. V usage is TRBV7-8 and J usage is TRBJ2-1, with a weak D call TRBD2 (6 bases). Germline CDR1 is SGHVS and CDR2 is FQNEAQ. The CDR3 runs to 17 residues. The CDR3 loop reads CARSLYPGISGYNEQFF. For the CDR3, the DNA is TGTGCCAGAAGCTTATATCCGGGGATTAGCGGCTACAATGAGCAGTTCTTC.

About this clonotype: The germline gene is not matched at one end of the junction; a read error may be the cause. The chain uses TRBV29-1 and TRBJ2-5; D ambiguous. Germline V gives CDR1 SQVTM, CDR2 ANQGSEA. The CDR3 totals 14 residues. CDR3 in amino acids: CSVETRWNAETEYF. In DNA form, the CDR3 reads TGCAGCGTTGAGACAAGGTGGAATGCGGAGACCGAGTACTTC.

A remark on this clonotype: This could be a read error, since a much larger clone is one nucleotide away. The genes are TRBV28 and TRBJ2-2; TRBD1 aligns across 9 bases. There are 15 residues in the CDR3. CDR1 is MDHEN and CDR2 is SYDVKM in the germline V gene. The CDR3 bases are TGTGCCGGCAGTCGACCGGGACAGGGTTCCGGGGAGCTGTTTTTT. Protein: CAGSRPGQGSGELFF. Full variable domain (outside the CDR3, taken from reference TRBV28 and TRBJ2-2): DVKVTQSSRYLVKRTGEKVFLECVQDMDHENMFWYRQDPGLGLRLIYFSYDVKMKEKGDIPEGYSVSREKKERFSLILESASTNQTSMYLCAGSRPGQGSGELFFGEGSRLTVL.

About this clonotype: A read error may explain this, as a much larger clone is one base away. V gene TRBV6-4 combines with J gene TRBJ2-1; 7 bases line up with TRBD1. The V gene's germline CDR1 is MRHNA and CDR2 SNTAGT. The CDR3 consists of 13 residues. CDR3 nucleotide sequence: TGTGCCAGCAGCGCACAGGGGAACAATAAGCAGTTCTTC. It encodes CASSAQGNNKQFF.

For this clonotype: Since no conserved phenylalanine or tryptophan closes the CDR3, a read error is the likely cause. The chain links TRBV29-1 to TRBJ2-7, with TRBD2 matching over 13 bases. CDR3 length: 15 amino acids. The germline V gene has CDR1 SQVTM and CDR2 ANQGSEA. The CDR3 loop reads CRVDRTSGSLLEQYY. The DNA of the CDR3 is TGCAGGGTTGACAGGACTAGCGGGAGTCTACTCGAGCAGTACTAC.

CDR3 bases: TGTGCCACCAGCAGCATAGACAGGGGGTACACCGGGGAGCTGTTTTTT. This sequence encodes CATSSIDRGYTGELFF. The chain employs TRBV15 and TRBJ2-2; 9 bases map to TRBD1. The length of the CDR3 is 16 residues. Looked up from germline, CDR1 is LNHNV and CDR2 is YYDKDF (reference sequence). The ends lost 3 bases at V and 3 bases at J; junction bases unmatched: 5.

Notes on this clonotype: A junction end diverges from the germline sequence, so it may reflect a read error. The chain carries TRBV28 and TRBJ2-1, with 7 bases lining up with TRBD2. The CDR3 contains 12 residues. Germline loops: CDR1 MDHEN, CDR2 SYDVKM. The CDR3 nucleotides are TGTGCTTTGAGCGGGAACGGGAATGAGCAATTCTTC. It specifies CALSGNGNEQFF.

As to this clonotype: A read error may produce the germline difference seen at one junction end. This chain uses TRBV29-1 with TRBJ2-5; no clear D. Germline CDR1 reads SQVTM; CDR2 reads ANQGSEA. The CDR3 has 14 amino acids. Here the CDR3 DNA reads TGCGGCGTTGAAACGGCCTTACGTCAAGAGGCCCAGTACTTC. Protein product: CGVETALRQEAQYF.

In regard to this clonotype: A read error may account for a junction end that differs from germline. CDR3 amino acids: CARSLSGDTQYF. The CDR3 nucleotides read TGTGCCAGGAGCTTATCGGGGGATACACAGTATTTT. This chain uses TRBV11-2 with TRBJ2-3; perhaps TRBD2 as D (6 bases). The CDR3 is 12 amino acids. The germline CDR1 and CDR2 sequences are SGHAT and FQNNGV.

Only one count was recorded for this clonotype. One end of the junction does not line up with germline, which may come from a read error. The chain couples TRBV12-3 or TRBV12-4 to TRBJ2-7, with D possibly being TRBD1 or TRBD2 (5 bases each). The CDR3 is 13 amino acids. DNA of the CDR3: TGTGACAGCAGTTCCGGACAAGCGGACGAGCAGTACTTC. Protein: CDSSSGQADEQYF.

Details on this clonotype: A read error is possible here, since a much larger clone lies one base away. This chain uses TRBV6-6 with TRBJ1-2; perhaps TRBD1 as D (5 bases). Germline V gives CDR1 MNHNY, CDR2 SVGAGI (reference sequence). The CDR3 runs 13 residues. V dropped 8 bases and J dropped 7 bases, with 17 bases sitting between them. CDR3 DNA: TGTGCCAGCGGTATTCAGGGAGAGGGTGGCTACACCTTC. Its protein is CASGIQGEGGYTF.

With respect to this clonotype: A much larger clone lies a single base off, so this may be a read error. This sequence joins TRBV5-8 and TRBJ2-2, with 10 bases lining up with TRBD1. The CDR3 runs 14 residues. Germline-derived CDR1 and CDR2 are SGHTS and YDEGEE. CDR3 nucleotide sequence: TGTGCCAGCAGAGCGACAGGGGGCCCCGGGAAGCTGTTTTTT. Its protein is CASRATGGPGKLFF.